A single sample gave rise to the 25 T cell receptor beta chains below, sequenced in a study of control samples from healthy donors and cancer patients. Here immunoSEQ multiplex PCR was the method, and the copy in TCRdb shows in-frame clones only, minus some. Here the sample spans tens of thousands of clones, roughly 85% being singletons. Sequencing was done on a sample of blood. The receptors originated from a man in his sixties in good health.

V and J are TRBV28 and TRBJ2-4; D may correspond to TRBD1 or TRBD2 (6 bases each). This CDR3 is built from 16 residues. V was trimmed by 1 base and J by 2 bases, leaving 12 bases between them. Germline V CDR1 and CDR2: MDHEN, SYDVKM. CDR3 protein: CASSLFRGVSKNIQYF. CDR3 DNA: TGTGCCAGCAGTTTATTTAGGGGGGTATCCAAAAACATTCAGTACTTC.

The chain links TRBV27 to TRBJ1-6, with a weak D call TRBD1 (5 bases). CDR1 is MNHEY and CDR2 is SMNVEV in the germline V gene (reference sequence). Trimming cost V 5 bases and J 12 bases, with 17 bases left between them. CDR3 length: 14 residues. The CDR3: CASSRGDGVGPLHF. DNA of the CDR3: TGTGCCAGCAGTAGAGGGGACGGCGTAGGACCCCTCCACTTT.

The rearrangement links TRBV11-2 to TRBJ1-1; D gene uncertain. This CDR3 region has 13 residues. Trimming shortened V by 8 bases and J by 2 bases, and 12 bases separated the two germline ends. Per germline, CDR1 SGHAT and CDR2 FQNNGV. CDR3 loop: CASEGQENTEAFF. CDR3 coding DNA: TGTGCCAGCGAGGGCCAGGAAAACACTGAAGCTTTCTTT.

The rearrangement uses TRBV1 and TRBJ1-1. TRBV1 is labeled a pseudogene. The CDR3 length is 14 residues. Here the CDR3 DNA reads TGCACCAGCAGCCATTCGCTCATAAAGAGTGAAGCTTTCTTT. Its protein is CTSSHSLIKSEAFF.

The rearrangement links TRBV7-2 to TRBJ2-2; 9 positions agree with TRBD2. The CDR3 covers 18 residues. The junction had 7 bases not matched to a gene; V was cut back by 0 bases and J by 2 bases. Germline-derived CDR1 and CDR2 are SGHTA and FQGNSA. CDR3 sequence (DNA): TGTGCCAGCAGCTTAGCGGGACTAGCTCAGGTCAACACCGGGGAGCTGTTTTTT. Translation: CASSLAGLAQVNTGELFF.

CDR3 amino acids: CASSRHGDEQFF. In DNA form, the CDR3 reads TGTGCCAGCAGCCGTCACGGGGATGAGCAGTTCTTC. The chain has TRBV7-6 and TRBJ2-1; a weak D match, TRBD2 (5 bases). The germline gives CDR1 SGHVS, CDR2 FNYEAQ. The CDR3 runs 12 residues. V lost 5 bases and J 8 bases, leaving 10 bases between the germline ends.

This clone was seen only once. This chain uses TRBV7-9 with TRBJ1-2, with 9 bases aligning to TRBD1. Germline CDR1 and CDR2: SEHNR and FQNEAQ (reference sequence). J gave up 5 bases and V 1 base, and 8 bases lay outside the gene matches. The CDR3 has 16 amino acids. CDR3 in amino acids: CASSLGGTGSLYGYTF. Here the CDR3 DNA reads TGTGCCAGCAGCTTAGGTGGGACAGGGTCTTTATATGGCTACACCTTC.

A few counts support this clone. The chain is built from TRBV6-5 and TRBJ1-3, with D maybe TRBD1 (6 bases). Germline V lookup: CDR1 MNHEY, CDR2 SVGAGI. Trimming took 11 bases from V and 0 from J, leaving 11 bases between them. The CDR3 is 13 amino acids. CDR3 residues: CAGRTASGNTIYF. DNA for the CDR3: TGTGCCGGGAGGACAGCCTCTGGAAACACCATATATTTT.

The CDR3 DNA reads TGTGCCAGCAGCCAATCCGGGACGGTGAACACTGAAGCTTTCTTT. This sequence encodes CASSQSGTVNTEAFF. The chain employs TRBV7-8 and TRBJ1-1, with D possibly TRBD1 on 5 matching bases. Trimming took 5 bases from V and 0 from J, leaving 13 bases between them. Germline lookup yields CDR1 SGHVS and CDR2 FQNEAQ. The CDR3 runs to 15 residues.

This clone has only a few counts. The chain uses TRBV19 and TRBJ2-1, with D tentatively TRBD2 (5 bases). The CDR3 spans 16 residues. V was clipped by 6 bases and J by 1 base, with 16 bases between them. Germline assignment: CDR1 LNHDA and CDR2 SQIVND (reference sequence). In DNA form, the CDR3 reads TGTGCCAGTAGCCCGTATAAGGGCGGGTCCTACAATGAGCAGTTCTTC. Its translation: CASSPYKGGSYNEQFF.

V usage is TRBV7-9 and J usage is TRBJ1-3; 7 bases fit TRBD1. Germline V gene sequence: CDR1 SEHNR, CDR2 FQNEAQ (reference sequence). J lost 3 bases, V lost 6 bases, and 11 bases had no gene match. CDR3 length: 16 amino acids. The CDR3 DNA sequence: TGTGCCAGCAGTCCGGGACAGCCCCAGGATGGAAACACCATATATTTT. Its protein product is CASSPGQPQDGNTIYF.

The chain couples TRBV9 to TRBJ2-3; 10 nucleotides line up with TRBD2. Germline V gene data show CDR1 as SGDLS and CDR2 as YYNGEE. This CDR3 is built from 17 residues. The J segment lost 2 bases and the V segment lost 3 bases, leaving 9 bases of the junction unmatched. In DNA, the CDR3 is TGTGCCAGCAGCGGCGGCGTAGCGGGGGGACTCACAGATACGCAGTATTTT. Translation gives CASSGGVAGGLTDTQYF.

As regards this clone: The same CDR3 arises from other DNA sequences in this sample as well. In DNA form, the CDR3 reads TGTGCCAGCAGTGCGCAACAGGGGGCAGGGGGTCAGCCCCAGCATTTT. Its translation: CASSAQQGAGGQPQHF. The chain joins TRBV2 to TRBJ1-5, with TRBD1 identical over 9 bases. This CDR3 comprises 16 residues. The trim removed 4 bases at V and 6 bases at J, leaving 10 bases unmatched. Germline loops: CDR1 SNHLY, CDR2 FYNNEI.

This chain uses TRBV29-1 with TRBJ2-7; 10 nucleotides line up with TRBD1. The V gene end was trimmed by 4 bases and the J gene end by 6 bases; junction bases not matched to a gene: 12. Looked up from germline, CDR1 is SQVTM and CDR2 is ANQGSEA. The CDR3 length is 15 residues. CDR3 DNA sequence: TGCAGCGTTGGATTTTTCGGGACAGGGGAAACCGAGCAGTACTTC. It encodes CSVGFFGTGETEQYF.

The V call is TRBV24-1, the J call TRBJ2-2; 8 bases fit TRBD1. V was pared by 4 bases and J by 4 bases, with 4 bases of the junction left unmatched. CDR3 size: 15 residues. Germline V gene data show CDR1 as KGHDR and CDR2 as SFDVKD. This CDR3 reads CATSDPGGVTGELFF. CDR3 nucleotides: TGTGCCACCAGTGACCCAGGGGGCGTCACCGGGGAGCTGTTTTTT.

The chain combines TRBV6-5 with TRBJ1-4; 8 bases are shared with TRBD1. CDR3 length: 15 residues. Germline-derived CDR1 and CDR2 are MNHEY and SVGAGI. The J segment lost 7 bases and the V segment lost 6 bases, leaving 10 bases of the junction unmatched. The CDR3 DNA reads as TGTGCCAGCAGCCGCCGGACAGGGAAGGTTGAAAAACTGTTTTTT. Its protein product is CASSRRTGKVEKLFF.

The genes are TRBV30 and TRBJ2-3; a weak D match, TRBD2 (6 bases). Germline V gene data show CDR1 as GTSNPN and CDR2 as SVGIG (reference sequence). The ends were cut back, 7 bases at V and 7 bases at J, with 18 bases in the middle. The CDR3 is made up of 13 amino acids. CDR3 DNA: TGTGCCTCCCGACCGCGGGATACTAATACGCAGTATTTT. Protein product: CASRPRDTNTQYF.

A single count supports this clone. V usage is TRBV5-6 and J usage is TRBJ1-2; D is unclear. The CDR3 is 12 residues long. V lost 5 bases and J lost 6, with 11 bases in between. The germline CDR1 and CDR2 sequences are SGHDT and YYEEEE. Here the CDR3 DNA reads TGTGCCAGCAGACTGACAAGAGATGGCTACACCTTC. Its protein product is CASRLTRDGYTF. Based on the CDR3 plus reference TRBV5-6 and TRBJ1-2, the full variable domain is DAGVTQSPTHLIKTRGQQVTLRCSPKSGHDTVSWYQQALGQGPQFIFQYYEEEERQRGNFPDRFSGHQFPNYSSELNVNALLLGDSALYLCASRLTRDGYTFGSGTRLTVV.

This chain links TRBV15 with TRBJ1-2; TRBD1 might be the D (6 bases). Germline CDR1 is LNHNV and CDR2 is YYDKDF (reference sequence). There are 13 residues in the CDR3. Between the trimmed V and J ends, which lost 3 bases and 4 bases, there was a span of 9 bases. This CDR3 reads CATSRDRAYGYTF. The CDR3 DNA reads TGTGCCACCAGCAGGGACAGAGCCTATGGCTACACCTTC.

This chain connects TRBV18 to TRBJ1-2, with a tentative D call TRBD1 (5 bases). Looked up from germline, CDR1 is KGHSH and CDR2 is LQKENI. This CDR3 comprises 14 residues. Trimming took off 2 bases at V and 1 base at J, with 8 bases between the two ends. The CDR3 region has the DNA TGTGCCAGCTCACCAGGGACCGATAACTATGGCTACACCTTC. It translates to CASSPGTDNYGYTF.

V gene TRBV14 combines with J gene TRBJ2-5, with D unclear. V gave up 3 bases and J gave up 1 base, with 12 bases separating them. Germline CDR1 and CDR2: SGHDN and FVKESK. The length of the CDR3 is 15 residues. CDR3 DNA: TGTGCCAGCAGCCACGGTCAGTGGGCCCAAGAGACCCAGTACTTC. This encodes CASSHGQWAQETQYF.

This chain uses TRBV6-1 with TRBJ1-1; D is unclear. Trimming stripped 2 bases from V and 4 bases from J, with 8 bases between. The CDR3 consists of 13 residues. Germline V gene lookup returns CDR1 MNHNS and CDR2 SASEGT. The DNA for the CDR3 is TGTGCCAGCAGTGAACGGTCGGGCACTGAAGCTTTCTTT. Translated, it gives CASSERSGTEAFF.

V is TRBV30 and J is TRBJ2-2; 7 nucleotides align to TRBD2. CDR3 length equals 14 residues. V lost 5 bases and J lost 5; bases outside the gene matches: 8. CDR1 and CDR2 from the germline V gene are GTSNPN and SVGIG (reference sequence). The CDR3 protein is CAWQRSGMTGELFF. In DNA, the CDR3 is TGTGCCTGGCAGAGGAGCGGGATGACCGGGGAGCTGTTTTTT.

The chain uses TRBV9 and TRBJ1-5; TRBD1 is a possible D gene (5 bases). V was pared by 4 bases and J by 0 bases, with 11 bases between. This CDR3 region has 15 residues. Germline lookup yields CDR1 SGDLS and CDR2 YYNGEE. Written as DNA, the CDR3 is TGTGCCAGCAGCCCCCTTGGGGCTAGCAATCAGCCCCAGCATTTT. Encoded protein: CASSPLGASNQPQHF.

This clone is large by share. The chain carries TRBV16 and TRBJ1-2; D is uncertain. Trimming took 2 bases from V and 4 from J, leaving 11 bases between them. This CDR3 has 14 residues. In germline, CDR1 is KGHSY, CDR2 FQNENV. The CDR3 nucleotides read TGTGCCAGCAGCCAACCTCTGTCCCCCTATGGCTACACCTTC. Its translation is CASSQPLSPYGYTF.